A single sample gave rise to the 13 T cell receptor beta chains below, sequenced in a study of blood T cells in healthy people across ages. The use of a sample-barcoded 5' primer and a J-beta primer mix characterized a second PCR of about 6 to 12 cycles. TCRdb re-called the 5' RACE reads with MiXCR, one entry per CDR3 protein. The table has over 1,500,000 distinct CDR3 sequences, roughly 52% seen once; the top ten hold 2.1%. The sample consisted of blood. These receptors were obtained from a woman aged 40 to 50 in good health.

V is TRBV24-1 and J is TRBJ2-5; 8 bases agree with TRBD1. Germline assignment: CDR1 KGHDR and CDR2 SFDVKD. The trim removed 8 bases at V and 0 bases at J, leaving 10 bases unmatched. The CDR3 extends over 16 amino acids. The CDR3: CATKGTGPTYQETQYF. As DNA, the CDR3 is TGTGCCACCAAAGGGACAGGACCTACGTACCAAGAGACCCAGTACTTC.

This clonotype was found a few times. V and J are TRBV28 and TRBJ2-3; tentative D call: TRBD2 (7 bases). V lost 7 bases and J lost 3, with 8 bases in between. Germline assignment: CDR1 MDHEN and CDR2 SYDVKM. This CDR3 is built from 12 residues. Here the CDR3 DNA reads TGTGCCAGCAAGGGGGGGACAGATACGCAGTATTTT. Protein sequence: CASKGGTDTQYF.

This clonotype was seen more than once but under ten times. This sequence joins TRBV12-3 or TRBV12-4 and TRBJ2-7, with D perhaps TRBD1 or TRBD2 (5 bases each). V was pared by 9 bases and J by 0 bases, with 21 bases between. The CDR3 length is 16 residues. Written as DNA, the CDR3 is TGTGCCAGTGGGGGTTTCTCACCTTGGGGCTCCTACGAGCAGTACTTC. It specifies CASGGFSPWGSYEQYF.

This chain connects TRBV20-1 to TRBJ1-5; D ambiguous. CDR3 length equals 13 residues. Germline CDR1 and CDR2: DFQATT and SNEGSKA (reference sequence). Trimming took 0 bases from V and 6 from J, leaving 9 bases between them. As DNA, the CDR3 is TGCAGTGCTAGAGAGACACTTATTCAGCCCCAGCATTTT. It translates to CSARETLIQPQHF.

The table lists this clonotype with a few counts. The CDR3 loop reads CASNQIPGLAGIFNDEQYF. Written as DNA, the CDR3 is TGTGCCAGCAATCAAATTCCGGGACTAGCGGGGATCTTCAATGACGAGCAGTACTTC. The chain carries TRBV28 and TRBJ2-7; 13 positions agree with TRBD2. There are 19 residues in the CDR3. Germline loops: CDR1 MDHEN, CDR2 SYDVKM. Losses at the gene ends were 7 bases for V and 5 bases for J; bases not matched to a gene: 20.

The CDR3, as DNA: TGTGCCAACCCCCGGGGGAAAGGGACAGATACGCAGTATTTT. This encodes CANPRGKGTDTQYF. The chain recombines TRBV5-6 with TRBJ2-3; TRBD2 might be the D (6 bases). Looked up from germline, CDR1 is SGHDT and CDR2 is YYEEEE. The CDR3 runs to 14 residues. Trimming removed 9 bases from V and 3 bases from J, with 17 bases in between. The entire variable domain, with the rest obtained from reference TRBV5-6 and TRBJ2-3, is as follows: DAGVTQSPTHLIKTRGQQVTLRCSPKSGHDTVSWYQQALGQGPQFIFQYYEEEERQRGNFPDRFSGHQFPNYSSELNVNALLLGDSALYLCANPRGKGTDTQYFGPGTRLTVL.

Comment on this clonotype: Germline and junction disagree at one end, which may indicate a read error. The chain couples TRBV9 to TRBJ1-6; D remains unclear. CDR3 size: 14 residues. Looked up from germline, CDR1 is SGDLS and CDR2 is YYNGEE. CDR3 coding DNA: TGTGTCAGCAAAGAGGGTGACTATAATTCACCCCTCCACTTT. It is translated as CVSKEGDYNSPLHF.

This clonotype showed up just a few times. This chain uses TRBV21-1 with TRBJ2-1; the table names TRBD1, a call not compared with the DNA. TRBV21-1 is listed as a pseudogene. The CDR3 has 15 amino acids. This CDR3 reads CASIGTGGSYNEQFF. Written as DNA, the CDR3 is TGTGCCAGCATCGGGACAGGGGGCTCCTACAATGAGCAGTTCTTC.

This clonotype was recorded at least ten times. J is TRBJ2-5 and V is TRBV7-2; no reliable D call. The V gene's germline CDR1 is SGHTA and CDR2 FQGNSA. The CDR3 is 13 residues long. V gave up 4 bases and J gave up 4 bases, with 10 bases separating them. CDR3 DNA: TGTGCCAGCAGCTCAGCCTGGGGAGAGACCCAGTACTTC. Translating it yields CASSSAWGETQYF.

The genes are TRBV7-2 and TRBJ1-5; 8 positions agree with TRBD1. Germline V CDR1 and CDR2: SGHTA, FQGNSA. The CDR3 loop spans 14 amino acids. Germline trimming cut 0 bases from V and 11 bases from J; bases unmatched to any gene: 6. The CDR3 region has the DNA TGTGCCAGCAGCTTAGCGAGACAGGGGTCCTCCCAGCATTTT. As protein: CASSLARQGSSQHF.

The chain links TRBV5-6 to TRBJ2-3; D is undetermined. CDR3 size: 16 residues. Germline V gives CDR1 SGHDT, CDR2 YYEEEE. V gave up 1 base and J gave up 0 bases, with 12 bases separating them. CDR3 coding DNA: TGTGCCAGCAGCTTGCAAGGTGGTTCTAGCACAGATACGCAGTATTTT. Translation: CASSLQGGSSTDTQYF.

The J gene is TRBJ2-3, the V gene TRBV20-1, with 7 positions matching TRBD2. J lost 1 base, V lost 0 bases, and 4 bases had no gene match. The CDR3 spans 15 residues. Germline V CDR1 and CDR2: DFQATT, SNEGSKA (reference sequence). The CDR3 spells CSAREPGGRTDTQYF. In DNA, the CDR3 is TGCAGTGCTAGAGAACCGGGGGGACGCACAGATACGCAGTATTTT.

This clonotype was seen more than once but under ten times. The chain joins TRBV6-1 to TRBJ1-5; 10 bases are a match to TRBD1. The V gene end was trimmed by 7 bases and the J gene end by 0 bases; junction bases not matched to a gene: 6. Germline-derived CDR1 and CDR2 are MNHNS and SASEGT. The CDR3 consists of 16 residues. CDR3 coding DNA: TGTGCCAGCAAGGACGGGACAGGGGATAGCAATCAGCCCCAGCATTTT. The encoded protein is CASKDGTGDSNQPQHF.